A selection of T cell receptor beta chains follows, all from one sample in a study of T cell responses to AZD1222 COVID-19 vaccine. Profiled with immunoSEQ multiplex PCR; TCRdb holds only in-frame clones, not every one. Among 65,000 to 70,000 clones, about four fifths were seen once, and the ten largest hold approximately 5.4%. This specimen was peripheral blood, taken on day 0 of AZD1222 vaccination. These receptors were collected from an adult in good health. The CDR3 runs from the conserved cysteine through the conserved F or W. The order of the fields is D gene, clone size, CDR3 length, V gene, J gene, CDR3 protein, CDR3 DNA. A D gene is named only where the DNA matches it firmly. Clone size is given for some rows only: seen once, a few or many times, or a class if the clone is expanded.

d_gene: .
abundance: .
len: 16
v_gene: TRBV5-5
j_gene: TRBJ1-2
CDR3aa: CASSLDGGSVYYGYTF
CDR3nt: TGTGCCAGCAGCTTGGACGGGGGCTCCGTTTACTATGGCTACACCTTC

d_gene: .
abundance: .
len: 12
v_gene: TRBV6-1
j_gene: TRBJ2-1
CDR3aa: CASSEMRYEQFF
CDR3nt: TGTGCCAGCAGTGAAATGAGATATGAGCAGTTCTTC

d_gene: TRBD1
abundance: .
len: 13
v_gene: TRBV4-1
j_gene: TRBJ2-5
CDR3aa: CASSFGTEETQYF
CDR3nt: TGCGCCAGCAGCTTCGGGACAGAAGAGACCCAGTACTTC

d_gene: TRBD1
abundance: .
len: 16
v_gene: TRBV6-5
j_gene: TRBJ2-7
CDR3aa: CASSYSIGQGVYEQYF
CDR3nt: TGTGCCAGCAGTTACTCGATAGGACAGGGGGTTTACGAGCAGTACTTC

d_gene: TRBD1
abundance: once
len: 14
v_gene: TRBV18
j_gene: TRBJ2-3
CDR3aa: CASSPALDRGSMDF
CDR3nt: TGTGCCAGCTCACCTGCTCTCGACAGGGGCTCAATGGATTTT

d_gene: .
abundance: once
len: 14
v_gene: TRBV5-6
j_gene: TRBJ2-7
CDR3aa: CASSLGGSSYEQYF
CDR3nt: TGTGCCAGCAGCTTGGGGGGCAGCTCCTACGAGCAGTACTTC

d_gene: .
abundance: .
len: 13
v_gene: TRBV12-3/TRBV12-4
j_gene: TRBJ1-5
CDR3aa: CASSLGSNQPQHF
CDR3nt: TGTGCCAGCAGTTTAGGTAGCAATCAGCCCCAGCATTTT

d_gene: .
abundance: .
len: 14
v_gene: TRBV30
j_gene: TRBJ1-2
CDR3aa: CAWSKRGFPYGYTF
CDR3nt: TGTGCCTGGAGTAAAAGGGGGTTCCCCTATGGCTACACCTTC

d_gene: .
abundance: .
len: 14
v_gene: TRBV6-5
j_gene: TRBJ1-6
CDR3aa: CASSYGQLYSPLHF
CDR3nt: TGTGCCAGCAGTTACGGACAGCTATATTCACCCCTCCACTTT

d_gene: TRBD1
abundance: .
len: 11
v_gene: TRBV20-1
j_gene: TRBJ1-2
CDR3aa: CSADRGRGYTF
CDR3nt: TGCAGTGCTGACAGGGGCCGTGGCTACACCTTC

d_gene: .
abundance: .
len: 15
v_gene: TRBV5-1
j_gene: TRBJ2-7
CDR3aa: CASSLETSRSSEQYF
CDR3nt: TGCGCCAGCAGCTTGGAAACTAGCCGGTCGTCCGAGCAGTACTTC

d_gene: .
abundance: .
len: 12
v_gene: TRBV9
j_gene: TRBJ1-4
CDR3aa: CASSVGTGPIFF
CDR3nt: TGTGCCAGCAGCGTAGGAACAGGGCCAATCTTTTTT

d_gene: TRBD2
abundance: .
len: 22
v_gene: TRBV12-5
j_gene: TRBJ2-1
CDR3aa: CASGFKGVPGLAGGHSYNEQFF
CDR3nt: TGTGCTAGTGGTTTCAAAGGCGTCCCGGGACTAGCGGGGGGCCACTCCTACAATGAGCAGTTCTTC

d_gene: .
abundance: .
len: 13
v_gene: TRBV19
j_gene: TRBJ1-1
CDR3aa: CASSIASGGEAFF
CDR3nt: TGTGCCAGTAGTATCGCCTCCGGAGGTGAAGCTTTCTTT

d_gene: .
abundance: .
len: 14
v_gene: TRBV21-1
j_gene: TRBJ1-6
CDR3aa: CASSKKGGKTPLHF
CDR3nt: TGTGCCAGCAGCAAAAAGGGGGGGAAAACACCCCTCCACTTT

d_gene: TRBD2
abundance: .
len: 12
v_gene: TRBV2
j_gene: TRBJ2-3
CDR3aa: CASGGGTDTQYF
CDR3nt: TGTGCCAGCGGGGGGGGCACAGATACGCAGTATTTT

d_gene: .
abundance: once
len: 15
v_gene: TRBV13
j_gene: TRBJ2-7
CDR3aa: CASSRRTAYSYEQYF
CDR3nt: TGTGCCAGCAGCCGCCGGACAGCCTACTCCTACGAGCAGTACTTC

d_gene: .
abundance: .
len: 11
v_gene: TRBV20-1
j_gene: TRBJ1-2
CDR3aa: CSEKTNYGYTF
CDR3nt: TGCAGTGAAAAAACTAACTATGGCTACACCTTC

d_gene: TRBD1
abundance: .
len: 15
v_gene: TRBV28
j_gene: TRBJ1-2
CDR3aa: CASSIQDRGGYGYTF
CDR3nt: TGTGCCAGCAGTATTCAGGACAGGGGGGGCTATGGCTACACCTTC

d_gene: .
abundance: .
len: 15
v_gene: TRBV4-2
j_gene: TRBJ2-7
CDR3aa: CASSQDATGLYEQYF
CDR3nt: TGTGCCAGCAGCCAAGATGCGACAGGACTATACGAGCAGTACTTC

d_gene: TRBD2
abundance: .
len: 18
v_gene: TRBV5-1
j_gene: TRBJ2-3
CDR3aa: CASSLLVSGGSSTDTQYF
CDR3nt: TGCGCCAGCAGCTTGTTAGTTAGCGGGGGGTCTAGCACAGATACGCAGTATTTT